This T cell receptor (beta chain) was captured by sequencing in a study of blood T cell repertoires in COVID-19. Study context: Acute-phase and convalescent COVID-19 samples originated in the United States, Italy and Spain.

Trimming pared 2 bases from V and 6 bases from J, leaving 11 bases between. The germline V gene has CDR1 MNHNS and CDR2 SASEGT. The CDR3 is made up of 15 amino acids. In the source study's methods: Amplification from reference gene primers served as the basis for estimated nucleated cell counts. Assay: immunoSEQ multiplex PCR; the TCRdb copy retains only in-frame clones and omits some. V, J and clone size are taken as reported in that table, and D and trimming were inferred from the DNA itself. The data show approximately 220,000 clones, 70% to 90% seen once. The sample taken for sequencing was peripheral blood. The chain joins TRBV6-1 to TRBJ2-6; D perhaps matches TRBD1 (5 bases). The TCR originated in an elderly woman with acute or convalescent COVID-19. The CDR3 sequence is CASSERSGMANVLTF. The CDR3, as DNA: TGTGCCAGCAGTGAAAGGTCAGGGATGGCCAACGTCCTGACTTTC.